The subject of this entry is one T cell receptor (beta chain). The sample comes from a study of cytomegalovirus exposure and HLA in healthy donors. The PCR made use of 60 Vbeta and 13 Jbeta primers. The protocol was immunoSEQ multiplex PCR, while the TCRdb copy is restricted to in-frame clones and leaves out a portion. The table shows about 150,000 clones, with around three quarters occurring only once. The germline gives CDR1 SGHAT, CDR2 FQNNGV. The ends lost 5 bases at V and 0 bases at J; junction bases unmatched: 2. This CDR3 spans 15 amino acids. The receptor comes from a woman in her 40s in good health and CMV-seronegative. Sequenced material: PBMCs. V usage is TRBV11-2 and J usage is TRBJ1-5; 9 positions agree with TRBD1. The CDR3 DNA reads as TGTGCCAGCAGCCAGACAGGGGGTAGCAATCAGCCCCAGCATTTT. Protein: CASSQTGGSNQPQHF.